The rows below give T cell receptor beta chains drawn from one sample of a study of cytomegalovirus exposure and HLA in healthy donors. Clones were read by immunoSEQ multiplex PCR, and TCRdb kept only the in-frame ones, dropping some. This table has roughly 200,000 clones, around 81% appearing once. Sequenced sample: PBMCs. All receptors come from a man in his forties in good health and CMV-seronegative. The CDR3 runs from the conserved cysteine through the conserved F or W. Each record gives: clone size, V gene, CDR3 length, J gene, D gene, CDR3 DNA, CDR3 protein. D genes are given only for firm matches. Size is stated for part of the rows, as once, few or many counts, or as a class when the clone is expanded.

once	TRBV15	16	TRBJ2-3	TRBD1	TGTGCCACCAGCAGAGCACAGGGGGCTTATCCAGATACGCAGTATTTT	CATSRAQGAYPDTQYF
-	TRBV13	13	TRBJ1-4	-	TGTGCCAGCAGCTTAGAAGCAAATGAAAAACTGTTTTTT	CASSLEANEKLFF
few	TRBV5-1	15	TRBJ1-4	-	TGCGCCAGCAGCTTGGCCGGTATAGGACTGAAAGAACTGTTTTTT	CASSLAGIGLKELFF
-	TRBV9	16	TRBJ1-3	TRBD1	TGTGCCAGCAGCGTAGACCCGACAGGGCCTGGAAACACCATATATTTT	CASSVDPTGPGNTIYF
-	TRBV30	15	TRBJ1-4	-	TGTGCCTGGAACGACCCAGGGGTAGGGAATGAAAAACTGTTTTTT	CAWNDPGVGNEKLFF
-	TRBV4-3	16	TRBJ2-2	-	TGCGCCAGCAGCCAAGATTCAGGTCTGGGCACCGGGGAGCTGTTTTTT	CASSQDSGLGTGELFF
-	TRBV5-6	16	TRBJ2-4	TRBD1	TGTGCCAGCAGCTTTGGGACAGGACTAGCCAAAAACATTCAGTACTTC	CASSFGTGLAKNIQYF
few	TRBV19	15	TRBJ2-6	-	TGTGCCAGTAGTACCCGCGGGGCTGGGGCCAACGTCCTGACTTTC	CASSTRGAGANVLTF
few	TRBV19	14	TRBJ1-1	-	TGTGCCAGTAGCGATGTGGGTCGGGGGACTGAAGCTTTCTTT	CASSDVGRGTEAFF
-	TRBV18	14	TRBJ2-7	TRBD1	TGTGCCAGCTCACGTCTGACAGGGTCTGACGAGCAGTACTTC	CASSRLTGSDEQYF
-	TRBV5-1	15	TRBJ1-1	-	TGCGCCAGCAGCTTATCCGGGTCGGCGGCCACTGAAGCTTTCTTT	CASSLSGSAATEAFF
few	TRBV5-1	18	TRBJ2-3	TRBD2	TGCGCCAGCAGCTGGTCGCCGGGACTAGGTGGAGACACAGATACGCAGTATTTT	CASSWSPGLGGDTDTQYF
once	TRBV5-8	12	TRBJ1-1	-	TGTGCCAGCAGCTTGAGGGGGACTGAAGCTTTCTTT	CASSLRGTEAFF
-	TRBV5-6	14	TRBJ2-3	-	TGTGCCAGCAGCTTGTTAGCTAGCACAGATACGCAGTATTTT	CASSLLASTDTQYF
-	TRBV13	13	TRBJ2-2	-	TGTGCCAGTACCCAACTAAGCACCGGGGAGCTGTTTTTT	CASTQLSTGELFF
-	TRBV9	15	TRBJ2-5	-	TGTGCCAGCAGCCCTCGGGACTCCCATCGAGAGACCCAGTACTTC	CASSPRDSHRETQYF
few	TRBV6-6	14	TRBJ2-3	-	TGTGCCAGCAGTCCGCTCGGGAGCACAGATACGCAGTATTTT	CASSPLGSTDTQYF
once	TRBV30	13	TRBJ1-2	TRBD1	TGTGCCTGGAGTACACAAAGAGGGGGCGGCTACACCTTC	CAWSTQRGGGYTF
-	TRBV7-7	14	TRBJ1-5	-	TGTGCCAGCAGCTTAGGCAGGGTGCATCAGCCCCAGCATTTT	CASSLGRVHQPQHF
-	TRBV9	16	TRBJ1-4	TRBD1	TGTGCCAGCAGCTCCGGGACAGGAGGCGGGAATGAAAAACTGTTTTTT	CASSSGTGGGNEKLFF
-	TRBV4-1	13	TRBJ1-2	-	TGCGCCAGCAGCCAATGGGGCCAATATGGCTACACCTTC	CASSQWGQYGYTF
-	TRBV18	15	TRBJ1-3	-	TGTGCCAGCTCACCTGAGTCGAGCTCTGGAAACACCATATATTTT	CASSPESSSGNTIYF
-	TRBV30	14	TRBJ1-3	TRBD1	TGTGCCTGGACTTCCAGGGGGCAAGGAAACACCATATATTTT	CAWTSRGQGNTIYF
few	TRBV6-1	14	TRBJ2-7	TRBD2	TGTGCCAGCAGTTTTTCTAGCGGACCCTACGAGCAGTACTTC	CASSFSSGPYEQYF
-	TRBV7-9	16	TRBJ1-6	-	TGTGCCAGCAGCTTTCTTGGGAGCTCCTATAATTCACCCCTCCACTTT	CASSFLGSSYNSPLHF
-	TRBV4-1	16	TRBJ2-3	-	TGCGCCAGCAGCCCCGGAGTAGCGGCTAGCACAGATACGCAGTATTTT	CASSPGVAASTDTQYF
-	TRBV5-4	16	TRBJ2-5	-	TGTGCCAGCAGCCTAGAGGTAGGCAGTCGTCCCGAGACCCAGTACTTC	CASSLEVGSRPETQYF
-	TRBV2	15	TRBJ2-1	TRBD2	TGTGCCAGCAGTCCGACTAGCGGGGGGAGGAATGAGCAGTTCTTC	CASSPTSGGRNEQFF
-	TRBV28	15	TRBJ2-5	TRBD2	TGTGCCAGCAGCCAAGCGGGAGAGAGCCAAGAGACCCAGTACTTC	CASSQAGESQETQYF
-	TRBV2	15	TRBJ2-5	-	TGTGCCAGCAGTTATGCGGGCAGGGGACAAGAGACCCAGTACTTC	CASSYAGRGQETQYF
-	TRBV6-1	15	TRBJ1-6	-	TGTGCCAGCAGTGAAGCGGACAGTTCTAATTCACCCCTCCACTTT	CASSEADSSNSPLHF
-	TRBV20-1	11	TRBJ2-1	-	TGCAGTGCTAGTCGAGTGAATGAGCAGTTCTTC	CSASRVNEQFF
-	TRBV27	14	TRBJ1-5	-	TGTGCCAGCAGTTCCACAGGGCCTTGGGAGCCCCAGCATTTT	CASSSTGPWEPQHF
once	TRBV7-9	18	TRBJ1-2	TRBD1	TGTGCCAGCAGCCGTACTACTACAGGGGGCCTAGCTAACTATGGCTACACCTTC	CASSRTTTGGLANYGYTF
-	TRBV7-2	15	TRBJ2-7	TRBD2	TGTGCCAGCAGCTGGACTAGCGATAAATTCTACGAGCAGTACTTC	CASSWTSDKFYEQYF
few	TRBV7-2	16	TRBJ2-7	TRBD1	TGTGCCAGCAGCCACTGGGACAGCGGAGAATCCTACGAGCAGTACTTC	CASSHWDSGESYEQYF
-	TRBV30	17	TRBJ1-2	TRBD1	TGTGCCTGGACTTCAATTTTTCCGGGACAGGGGGCCTATGGCTACACCTTC	CAWTSIFPGQGAYGYTF
-	TRBV5-1	15	TRBJ2-2	TRBD1	TGCGCCAGCAGCGCCGACAGGGTGGGGGCCGGGGAGCTGTTTTTT	CASSADRVGAGELFF
once	TRBV9	16	TRBJ2-2	-	TGTGCCAGCAGCGTAGGTGCTAGCAGGAACACCGGGGAGCTGTTTTTT	CASSVGASRNTGELFF
-	TRBV7-6	15	TRBJ2-5	-	TGTGCCAGCAGTCAAAGGCTGGGCCAGGGAGAGACCCAGTACTTC	CASSQRLGQGETQYF
-	TRBV29-1	15	TRBJ2-3	TRBD2	TGCAGCGTTTCCGGGACTAGCGCGATCACAGATACGCAGTATTTT	CSVSGTSAITDTQYF
-	TRBV29-1	13	TRBJ2-7	-	TGCAGCGTTTTACCGACAGCCTCCTACGAGCAGTACTTC	CSVLPTASYEQYF
-	TRBV11-2	14	TRBJ2-5	-	TGTGCCAGCAGCTTAGTTCAGGGCCAAGAGACCCAGTACTTC	CASSLVQGQETQYF
once	TRBV5-4	14	TRBJ2-2	TRBD1	TGTGCCAGCAGCTTGGACAGGGGTTCCGGGGAGCTGTTTTTT	CASSLDRGSGELFF
-	TRBV5-1	15	TRBJ1-2	TRBD1	TGCGCCAGCAGCTTGAAACAGGGGCAATTTTATGGCTACACCTTC	CASSLKQGQFYGYTF
-	TRBV29-1	15	TRBJ2-7	TRBD1	TGCAGCGCTGCGGGGGAAAGACAGGGGGCCTACGAGCAGTACTTC	CSAAGERQGAYEQYF
-	TRBV9	13	TRBJ2-1	TRBD1	TGTGCCAGCAGCGACAGGGGATACAATGAGCAGTTCTTC	CASSDRGYNEQFF
-	TRBV4-1	14	TRBJ1-2	-	TGCGCCAGCAGCCAGACCACAGGGCTCAACGGCTACACCTTC	CASSQTTGLNGYTF
-	TRBV18	15	TRBJ1-1	-	TGTGCCAGCTCACCAAGATTGAACGCGGAGGCTGAAGCTTTCTTT	CASSPRLNAEAEAFF
-	TRBV9	14	TRBJ2-5	-	TGTGCCAGCACCAGTGGTAGCAGTCAAGAGACCCAGTACTTC	CASTSGSSQETQYF
few	TRBV6-4	13	TRBJ1-1	-	TGTGCCAGCAGTGCCACAGACGAGACTGAAGCTTTCTTT	CASSATDETEAFF
-	TRBV2	14	TRBJ2-2	TRBD1	TGTGCCAGCAGGACCGGGACAGGGACCGGGGAGCTGTTTTTT	CASRTGTGTGELFF